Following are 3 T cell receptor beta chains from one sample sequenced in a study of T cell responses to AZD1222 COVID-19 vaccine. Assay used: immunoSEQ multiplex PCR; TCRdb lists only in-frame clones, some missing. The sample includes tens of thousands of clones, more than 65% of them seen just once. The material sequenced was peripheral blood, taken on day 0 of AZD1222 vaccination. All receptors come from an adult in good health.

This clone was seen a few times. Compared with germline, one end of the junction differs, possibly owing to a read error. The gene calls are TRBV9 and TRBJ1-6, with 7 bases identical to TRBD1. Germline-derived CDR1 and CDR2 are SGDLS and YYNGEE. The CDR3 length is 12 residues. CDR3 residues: CASSSQDGTASF. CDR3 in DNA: TGTGCCAGCAGCTCACAGGACGGGACAGCGTCCTTT.

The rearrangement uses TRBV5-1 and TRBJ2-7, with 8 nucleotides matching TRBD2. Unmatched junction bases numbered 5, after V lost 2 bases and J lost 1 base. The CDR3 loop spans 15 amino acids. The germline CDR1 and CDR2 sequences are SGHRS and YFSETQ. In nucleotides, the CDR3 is TGCGCCAGCAGCTTAACGGGGGGGATTTCCTACGAGCAGTACTTC. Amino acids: CASSLTGGISYEQYF.

The DNA of the CDR3 is TGTGCCAGCAGTACACCGAGACAGAGGGATTCACCCCTCCACTTT. This codes for CASSTPRQRDSPLHF. The chain joins TRBV21-1 to TRBJ1-6. TRBV21-1 is marked as a pseudogene. The CDR3 is made up of 15 amino acids.